This T cell receptor (beta chain) stems from a study of blood T cell repertoires in COVID-19. Overall study context: The cDNA or gDNA used as material had been derived from T cells, B-cell-depleted T cells, or PBMCs.

Clones were read by immunoSEQ multiplex PCR, and TCRdb kept only the in-frame ones, dropping some. Of approximately 170,000 clones detected, approximately 84% appear once; the ten largest clones hold roughly 11%. J gave up 8 bases and V 6 bases, and 6 bases lay outside the gene matches. Germline-derived CDR1 and CDR2 are MNHEY and SMNVEV (reference sequence). This CDR3 is 15 amino acids long. This clone was seen once. This sequence originates from a man between 65 and 79 years old with active or convalescent COVID-19. The sequenced material came from peripheral blood. V and J are TRBV27 and TRBJ2-3; 15 bases are shared with TRBD2. For the CDR3, the DNA is TGTGCCAGCAGCTACCGGACTAGCGGGGGGGGTACGCAGTATTTT. Translating gives CASSYRTSGGGTQYF.